This is a list of T cell receptor beta chains from one sample in a study of cytomegalovirus exposure and HLA in healthy donors. Clones were sequenced by immunoSEQ multiplex PCR, and TCRdb holds only the in-frame ones, with some missing. Among some 110,000 clones listed, approximately 80% were seen once. The sequenced sample was PBMCs. The origin of the receptors is a woman in her thirties or forties in good health and CMV-seropositive. The CDR3 runs from the conserved cysteine through the conserved F or W. The D gene is left open where the match is weak. A clone size is listed for some rows: how often the clone was seen (once, few, many), or a class if it is expanded.

clone size	D gene	V gene	J gene	CDR3 length	CDR3 DNA	CDR3 protein
.	TRBD1	TRBV6-1	TRBJ1-6	14	TGTGCCAGCCTCGCCGGGACAGGGGGCTCACCCCTCCACTTT	CASLAGTGGSPLHF
.	.	TRBV19	TRBJ2-5	15	TGTGCCAGTAGTATGGGGACTGCTAATGAAGAGACCCAGTACTTC	CASSMGTANEETQYF
.	.	TRBV29-1	TRBJ2-7	14	TGCAGCGTTGTATTGGGTGGCAGGGGCGACGAGCAGTACTTC	CSVVLGGRGDEQYF
once	TRBD1	TRBV5-4	TRBJ2-5	14	TGTGCCAGCAGCAGAAGGGACAGGGGGAAGACCCAGTACTTC	CASSRRDRGKTQYF
.	TRBD2	TRBV7-3	TRBJ2-3	15	TGTGCCAGCAGCACCCGTAGCGGGAACACCGTTACGCAGTATTTT	CASSTRSGNTVTQYF
.	TRBD2	TRBV2	TRBJ2-1	16	TGTGCCAGCAGATCTCTGGGACTAGCGGGCACGGATGAGCAGTTCTTC	CASRSLGLAGTDEQFF
.	TRBD2	TRBV7-8	TRBJ2-3	15	TGTGCCAGCAGTCCACAGACTAGCGGTACAGATACGCAGTATTTT	CASSPQTSGTDTQYF
.	.	TRBV6-5	TRBJ2-7	14	TGTGCCAGCGCCCACGGGGGACCGGGCCACGAGCAGTACTTC	CASAHGGPGHEQYF
.	.	TRBV2	TRBJ2-2	15	TGTGCCAGCAGCACCGGGACTGTAAACACCGGGGAGCTGTTTTTT	CASSTGTVNTGELFF
.	.	TRBV4-1	TRBJ2-7	15	TGCGCCAGCAGCCAAGATACAGGCAGAGGCTACGAGCAGTACTTC	CASSQDTGRGYEQYF
.	.	TRBV7-2	TRBJ2-3	18	TGTGCCAGCAGGACAGGAATCGACCTACCGCCTAGCACAGATACGCAGTATTTT	CASRTGIDLPPSTDTQYF
.	TRBD1	TRBV9	TRBJ1-3	15	TGTGCCAGCAGCCCACCGACAGGGATTGGAAACACCATATATTTT	CASSPPTGIGNTIYF
.	TRBD2	TRBV23-1	TRBJ2-5	16	TGCGCCAGCAGTCATTTTAGCGGGAGGTACCAAGAGACCCAGTACTTC	CASSHFSGRYQETQYF
.	.	TRBV4-1	TRBJ2-1	17	TGCGCCAGCAGCTCGCCCTTGGCGGGCGGGAACTACAATGAGCAGTTCTTC	CASSSPLAGGNYNEQFF
few	.	TRBV28	TRBJ1-1	14	TGTGCCAGCAGGGACAGCCTCATGAACACTGAAGCTTTCTTT	CASRDSLMNTEAFF
once	.	TRBV29-1	TRBJ2-5	13	TGCAGCGTTGATACGGGAGAAATGGAGACCCAGTACTTC	CSVDTGEMETQYF
once	.	TRBV2	TRBJ1-4	15	TGTGCCAGCACCCTCCAGGGGCAGATAAATGAAAAACTGTTTTTT	CASTLQGQINEKLFF
.	.	TRBV28	TRBJ2-1	20	TGTGCCAGCAGTTTACCCGTAGTCCCTCTACTAGCTCACTACTACAATGAGCAGTTCTTC	CASSLPVVPLLAHYYNEQFF
.	TRBD2	TRBV9	TRBJ2-2	14	TGTGCCAGCAGGGCTAGCGGGACCACCGGGGAGCTGTTTTTT	CASRASGTTGELFF
once	TRBD1	TRBV5-1	TRBJ2-1	15	TGCGCCAGCAGCCCTGGGACAGGGGGTGGGGATGAGCAGTTCTTC	CASSPGTGGGDEQFF
.	.	TRBV9	TRBJ2-5	17	TGTGCCAGCAGCGTGACGGGTCTGACTGGCGTCCAAGAGACCCAGTACTTC	CASSVTGLTGVQETQYF
.	TRBD1	TRBV11-2	TRBJ1-5	13	TGTGCCAGCAGCTGGACAGGGGGACAGCCCCAGCATTTT	CASSWTGGQPQHF
.	TRBD1	TRBV18	TRBJ1-1	13	TGTGCCAGCCGACAGGGGTTGAACACTGAAGCTTTCTTT	CASRQGLNTEAFF
.	TRBD1	TRBV27	TRBJ1-2	17	TGTGCCAGCAGTCCCCAGGGACGGCGAGGGGGCTCCTATGGCTACACCTTC	CASSPQGRRGGSYGYTF
.	TRBD2	TRBV29-1	TRBJ2-7	19	TGCAGCGTTGAGAGCGGGGGGGGAATTGGTAGCGCGCGGTCCTACGAGCAGTACTTC	CSVESGGGIGSARSYEQYF
.	.	TRBV18	TRBJ1-1	16	TGTGCCAGCTCACCCTCCTCGTCCCGGTTGAACACTGAAGCTTTCTTT	CASSPSSSRLNTEAFF
.	.	TRBV30	TRBJ2-7	12	TGTGCCTGGGCCAGGGGACCCTACGAGCAGTACTTC	CAWARGPYEQYF
few	TRBD1	TRBV25-1	TRBJ2-7	15	TGTGCCAGCAGTGAACCCGGACAGGGTTTCGGCGAGCAGTACTTC	CASSEPGQGFGEQYF
few	TRBD1	TRBV30	TRBJ1-1	12	TGTGCCTGGAGTGCTACCACAGGGGGAGCTTTCTTT	CAWSATTGGAFF
.	TRBD1	TRBV28	TRBJ2-2	14	TGTGCCAGCACCGGGACAGCGAACACCGGGGAGCTGTTTTTT	CASTGTANTGELFF
.	TRBD1	TRBV28	TRBJ1-2	14	TGTGCCAGCAGTTTTTTACAGGGGAACTATGGCTACACCTTC	CASSFLQGNYGYTF
.	.	TRBV27	TRBJ1-5	14	TGTGCCAGCAGTTTAGGAGGGCTCAATCAGCCCCAGCATTTT	CASSLGGLNQPQHF
.	.	TRBV30	TRBJ2-1	13	TGTGCCTGGAGTCTACGCCTTGACAATGAGCAGTTCTTC	CAWSLRLDNEQFF
.	TRBD1	TRBV10-3	TRBJ1-2	13	TGTGCCATCACCGGGGACAGGGGGCACGGCTACACCTTC	CAITGDRGHGYTF
.	.	TRBV6-5	TRBJ2-4	13	TGTGCCAGCAGTTACGGCAGGAAAAACATTCAGTACTTC	CASSYGRKNIQYF
.	.	TRBV6-4	TRBJ2-2	14	TGTGCCAGCAGCTCACTTGATTTTACCGGGGAGCTGTTTTTT	CASSSLDFTGELFF
.	.	TRBV7-3	TRBJ2-5	13	TGTGCCAGCAGCTTAAACCCGCAAGGGGCCCAGTACTTC	CASSLNPQGAQYF
.	TRBD1	TRBV7-2	TRBJ2-7	14	TGTGCCAGCAGCTACTTAGGACAGGCCTACGAGCAGTACTTC	CASSYLGQAYEQYF
.	TRBD1	TRBV6-5	TRBJ2-7	14	TGTGCCAGCAGTCGGGACAGGTCGGGGTACGAGCAGTACTTC	CASSRDRSGYEQYF
.	.	TRBV1	TRBJ1-5	14	TGCACCACCCCGGGACAGGGGGTCCATCAGCCCCAGCATTTT	CTTPGQGVHQPQHF
.	TRBD2	TRBV5-6	TRBJ2-7	14	TGTGCCAGCAGCTCCCTAGCGGAGAACTACGAGCAGTACTTC	CASSSLAENYEQYF
.	TRBD1	TRBV5-4	TRBJ2-4	17	TGTGCCAGCAGCTTGTCCGACAGGGGATCGGGCAAAAACATTCAGTACTTC	CASSLSDRGSGKNIQYF
few	TRBD2	TRBV28	TRBJ2-5	15	TGTGCCAGCACCCGACCAGCGGGAGGGGGGGAGACCCAGTACTTC	CASTRPAGGGETQYF
once	TRBD1	TRBV28	TRBJ1-3	16	TGTGCCAGCAGTTTATCCCGTGGACAGGTAGTGAACACCATATATTTT	CASSLSRGQVVNTIYF
.	TRBD2	TRBV6-5	TRBJ2-1	15	TGTGCCAGCACCCCCGGACTAGCGGGATGGGATGAGCAGTTCTTC	CASTPGLAGWDEQFF
.	.	TRBV6-1	TRBJ2-2	12	TGTGCCAGCAACAGACCCACCGGGGAGCTGTTTTTT	CASNRPTGELFF
.	TRBD1	TRBV4-1	TRBJ1-1	16	TGCGCCAGCAGCCAAGATAAGGCAGGGGGGAACACTGAAGCTTTCTTT	CASSQDKAGGNTEAFF
.	TRBD1	TRBV5-6	TRBJ2-3	15	TGTGCCAGCAGCTTGGGACAGGGAAAACGAGATACGCAGTATTTT	CASSLGQGKRDTQYF
.	.	TRBV9	TRBJ2-7	12	TGTGCCAGCAGCCCAGATAACTACGAGCAGTACTTC	CASSPDNYEQYF
.	TRBD2	TRBV11-2	TRBJ2-4	14	TGTGCCAGCAGCTCTTTAGCGGGTAAAAACATTCAGTACTTC	CASSSLAGKNIQYF
few	.	TRBV2	TRBJ1-2	14	TGTGCCAGCAGTCCGCGGCGGGGGCGCGATGGCTACACCTTC	CASSPRRGRDGYTF
.	TRBD1	TRBV9	TRBJ2-7	15	TGTGCCAGCAGCGTAGACGGGACAGGCTTCTACGAGCAGTACTTC	CASSVDGTGFYEQYF
.	TRBD1	TRBV5-1	TRBJ1-1	15	TGCGCCAGCAGCGTGGGACAGGCATCGAACACTGAAGCTTTCTTT	CASSVGQASNTEAFF
.	.	TRBV10-2	TRBJ2-4	12	TGCGCCAGCAGTGAACCGGGAAACATTCAGTACTTC	CASSEPGNIQYF
.	TRBD2	TRBV7-3	TRBJ2-1	17	TGTGCCAGCAGCCCGAGGACTAGCGGGAGCTCCTACAATGGGCAGTTCTTC	CASSPRTSGSSYNGQFF
.	.	TRBV27	TRBJ1-1	14	TGTGCCAGCAGTTTTCAAGGGGTGAACACTGAAGCTTTCTTT	CASSFQGVNTEAFF
once	TRBD2	TRBV7-2	TRBJ2-7	16	TGTGCCAGCAGCTTGGGGACTAGCGCTAGCTCCTACGAGCAGTACTTC	CASSLGTSASSYEQYF
.	.	TRBV21-1	TRBJ2-7	16	TGTGCCAGCAGCAAAGTTAGCGGGAGGACCCCGGTCGAGCAGTACTTC	CASSKVSGRTPVEQYF